Listed here are 31 T cell receptor beta chains from one sample, sequenced in a study of T-cell memory formation after mild COVID-19. Each CDR3 protein gets one entry after TCRdb re-called the 5' RACE reads with MiXCR. This table holds fewer than 30,000 distinct CDR3 sequences, roughly 12% found once. Sequencing was carried out using PBMCs or a T cell subset sorted from them (not recorded which). All receptors derive from an adult woman who had mild COVID-19 (a few samples of this study predate the infection). Cell type and time point are not known.

The table lists this clonotype with a few counts. The chain carries TRBV5-4 and TRBJ1-2; 12 nucleotides align to TRBD1. Germline V gene lookup returns CDR1 SGHNT and CDR2 YYREEE (reference sequence). J lost 4 bases, V lost 4 bases, and 11 bases had no gene match. The CDR3 spans 17 residues. DNA of the CDR3: TGTGCCAGCAGCCCAATGGGGACAGGGGGCTGGGGCTATGGCTACACCTTC. Amino acids: CASSPMGTGGWGYGYTF.

The sample holds many counts of this clonotype. The rearrangement uses TRBV2 and TRBJ2-2; no reliable D call. Trimming took 1 base from V and 9 from J, leaving 3 bases between them. CDR1 and CDR2 from the germline V gene are SNHLY and FYNNEI. The CDR3 has 11 residues. CDR3 nucleotides: TGTGCCAGCAGTGAAGAGAGGGAGCTGTTTTTT. This translates into CASSEERELFF. The full variable domain, its missing parts supplied by reference TRBV2 and TRBJ2-2, is EPEVTQTPSHQVTQMGQEVILRCVPISNHLYFYWYRQILGQKVEFLVSFYNNEISEKSEIFDDQFSVERPDGSNFTLKIRSTKLEDSAMYFCASSEERELFFGEGSRLTVL.

The sample holds one count of this clonotype. V gene TRBV7-9 combines with J gene TRBJ2-1; 11 bases align to TRBD2. The length of the CDR3 is 16 residues. J was trimmed by 6 bases and V by 4 bases; bases with no gene match: 8. The germline V gene has CDR1 SEHNR and CDR2 FQNEAQ (reference sequence). CDR3 nucleotides: TGTGCCAGCAGCTCACTAGCGGGAGAGCGATTCAATGAGCAGTTCTTC. It codes for CASSSLAGERFNEQFF.

The table lists this clonotype with many counts. The rearrangement joins TRBV20-1 to TRBJ2-5; 7 bases map to TRBD1. The CDR3 sequence is 15 residues long. The junction had 9 bases not matched to a gene; V was cut back by 0 bases and J by 5 bases. Germline V gene data show CDR1 as DFQATT and CDR2 as SNEGSKA (reference sequence). The CDR3 nucleotides read TGCAGTGCTAGAGATGAGGGGAAAGGGGGCGAGACCCAGTACTTC. Its protein product is CSARDEGKGGETQYF.

This clonotype was observed many times. The V gene is TRBV9, the J gene TRBJ2-7; 9 nucleotides agree with TRBD2. There are 14 residues in the CDR3. V gave up 3 bases and J gave up 0 bases; unmatched junction bases: 1. CDR1 and CDR2 from the germline V gene are SGDLS and YYNGEE. CDR3 sequence: CASSASGNSYEQYF. The CDR3, as DNA: TGTGCCAGCAGCGCTAGCGGGAACTCCTACGAGCAGTACTTC.

This clonotype was detected many times. The chain uses TRBV7-6 and TRBJ2-2; weak D call: TRBD1 (6 bases). Per germline, CDR1 SGHVS and CDR2 FNYEAQ. V lost 4 bases and J lost 4, with 16 bases in between. The CDR3 spans 16 residues. The CDR3 spells CASSSGQPGSTGELFF. In DNA, the CDR3 is TGTGCCAGCAGCTCCGGACAGCCCGGCTCCACCGGGGAGCTGTTTTTT.

This clonotype is medium-sized (0.01 to 0.1%) within its sample. The rearrangement links TRBV7-6 to TRBJ2-7; TRBD1 matches 9 bases. The CDR3 loop spans 15 amino acids. Per germline, CDR1 SGHVS and CDR2 FNYEAQ. V shed 3 bases and J 2 bases; nucleotides not matched to a gene: 5. The chain's CDR3 is CASSFGTGLTYEQYF. CDR3 bases: TGTGCCAGCAGCTTCGGGACAGGGCTAACCTACGAGCAGTACTTC.

This clonotype was recorded many times. V usage is TRBV28 and J usage is TRBJ2-3, with 10 bases that match TRBD2. The CDR3 has 14 amino acids. Germline V CDR1 and CDR2: MDHEN, SYDVKM. The V segment lost 8 bases and the J segment 5 bases; nucleotides outside the gene matches: 7. In nucleotides, the CDR3 is TGTGCCAGCGGCCTAGCGGGAGTTCTAGATACGCAGTATTTT. Translated, it gives CASGLAGVLDTQYF.

This clonotype was detected many times. This chain joins TRBV7-3 and TRBJ1-2; the D gene is possibly TRBD1 (5 bases). V dropped 3 bases and J dropped 8 bases, with 16 bases sitting between them. The germline V gene has CDR1 SGHTA and CDR2 FQGTGA. The CDR3 totals 14 residues. The chain's CDR3 is CASSFGPGTEGYTF. DNA of the CDR3: TGTGCCAGCAGCTTTGGTCCTGGGACGGAGGGCTACACCTTC.

Ten or more counts support this clonotype. The chain has TRBV6-5 and TRBJ1-1; TRBD1 is a possible D gene (6 bases). Germline-derived CDR1 and CDR2 are MNHEY and SVGAGI. Between the trimmed V and J ends, which lost 6 bases and 1 base, there was a span of 9 bases. The CDR3 runs to 13 residues. The CDR3 protein is CASRTGPNTEAFF. The DNA for the CDR3 is TGTGCCAGCAGAACAGGGCCGAACACTGAAGCTTTCTTT.

This clonotype was counted at least ten times. The chain employs TRBV12-3 or TRBV12-4 and TRBJ2-5; TRBD2 might be the D (5 bases). Trimming pared 3 bases from V and 1 base from J, leaving 15 bases between. The CDR3 contains 16 residues. CDR3 nucleotides: TGTGCCAGCAGTTTTTGGGAGACAACTCCCCAAGAGACCCAGTACTTC. Amino acid sequence: CASSFWETTPQETQYF.

There are many counts of this clonotype. This rearrangement joins TRBV9 to TRBJ2-4; the D is unclear. This CDR3 has 13 residues. The V end was cut by 0 bases, the J end by 9 bases, with 10 bases between. Germline CDR1 reads SGDLS; CDR2 reads YYNGEE. The CDR3 is CASSVESESIQYF. CDR3 nucleotide sequence: TGTGCCAGCAGCGTAGAATCAGAGAGCATTCAGTACTTC.

Within the sample, this clonotype is medium-sized. The chain's CDR3 is CASSTGQDNSPYEQYF. CDR3 in DNA: TGTGCCAGCAGCACCGGACAGGACAATTCCCCGTACGAGCAGTACTTC. This chain joins TRBV7-6 and TRBJ2-7; the match to TRBD1 covers 7 bases. Germline values: CDR1 SGHVS, CDR2 FNYEAQ. The CDR3 length is 16 residues. V dropped 5 bases and J dropped 4; count of bases not matched to a gene: 14.

This clonotype was found many times. The V call is TRBV7-8, the J call TRBJ2-1; tentative D call: TRBD2 (6 bases). CDR3 length equals 15 residues. The ends were cut back, 5 bases at V and 5 bases at J, with 16 bases in the middle. Germline V lookup: CDR1 SGHVS, CDR2 FQNEAQ. This CDR3 reads CASSAGLLNHNEQFF. In DNA form, the CDR3 reads TGTGCCAGCAGCGCGGGACTGCTAAATCACAATGAGCAGTTCTTC.

Many counts were recorded for this clonotype. This rearrangement joins TRBV4-1 to TRBJ1-5; no definite D call. Trimming removed 4 bases at V and 7 bases at J, with 17 bases between. The CDR3 loop spans 15 amino acids. Germline CDR1 reads MGHRA; CDR2 reads YSYEKL. The CDR3: CASSPRRESGQPQHF. The CDR3 DNA reads TGCGCCAGCAGCCCGAGGAGGGAGAGCGGACAGCCCCAGCATTTT.

By proportion, this clonotype is medium-sized. The V gene is TRBV7-2, the J gene TRBJ2-7; unclear D gene. The CDR3 loop spans 15 amino acids. The germline V and J ends were trimmed by 1 base and 0 bases, with 10 bases remaining between them. In germline, CDR1 is SGHTA, CDR2 FQGNSA. DNA of the CDR3: TGTGCCAGCAGCTTAGTGTCGACCAGCTCCTACGAGCAGTACTTC. It translates to CASSLVSTSSYEQYF. The full variable domain, its missing parts supplied by reference TRBV7-2 and TRBJ2-7, is GAGVSQSPSNKVTEKGKDVELRCDPISGHTALYWYRQSLGQGLEFLIYFQGNSAPDKSGLPSDRFSAERTGGSVSTLTIQRTQQEDSAVYLCASSLVSTSSYEQYFGPGTRLTVT.

This clonotype came up many times. The CDR3 is CASSFWAGGYEQYF. CDR3 bases: TGTGCCAGCAGCTTCTGGGCAGGGGGCTACGAGCAGTACTTC. V and J are TRBV5-6 and TRBJ2-7, with TRBD1 matching 7 bases. The CDR3 loop spans 14 amino acids. Germline-derived CDR1 and CDR2 are SGHDT and YYEEEE. The V and J ends lost 2 bases and 3 bases, in that order; junction bases with no gene match: 5.

The sample holds many counts of this clonotype. The J gene is TRBJ2-7, the V gene TRBV20-1, with 10 positions matching TRBD2. V trimming: 3 bases; J trimming: 5 bases; junction bases outside the gene matches: 10. The CDR3 is made up of 15 amino acids. Germline CDR1 and CDR2: DFQATT and SNEGSKA (reference sequence). CDR3 sequence: CSASRASGSGNEQYF. Written as DNA, the CDR3 is TGCAGTGCTAGCAGGGCTAGCGGGAGTGGAAACGAGCAGTACTTC.

The table lists this clonotype with many counts. The chain employs TRBV20-1 and TRBJ2-1, with D perhaps matching TRBD1 (5 bases). Per the germline V gene, CDR1 is DFQATT and CDR2 is SNEGSKA (reference sequence). This CDR3 has 17 residues. V was clipped by 0 bases and J by 8 bases, with 23 bases between them. CDR3: CSARDPSVVGAQDEQFF. CDR3 nucleotides: TGCAGTGCTAGAGATCCCTCGGTGGTAGGGGCCCAGGATGAGCAGTTCTTC.

Many counts were recorded for this clonotype. V and J are TRBV5-1 and TRBJ1-6; 9 nucleotides align to TRBD1. The junction had 9 bases not matched to a gene; V was cut back by 7 bases and J by 7 bases. CDR3 length: 15 amino acids. CDR1 and CDR2 from the germline V gene are SGHRS and YFSETQ. CDR3 DNA sequence: TGCGCCAGCCGGAATTCGGGACAGGGAAATTCACCCCTCCACTTT. Its translation: CASRNSGQGNSPLHF.

This clonotype was picked up many times. The J gene is TRBJ2-7, the V gene TRBV7-9; 8 positions agree with TRBD2. CDR3 length: 17 amino acids. Unmatched junction bases numbered 10, after V lost 1 base and J lost 2 bases. Germline V CDR1 and CDR2: SEHNR, FQNEAQ (reference sequence). The CDR3 here is CASSLEGGRAGAYEQYF. CDR3 nucleotides: TGTGCCAGCAGCTTAGAGGGTGGTCGAGCGGGAGCCTACGAGCAGTACTTC.

This clonotype has a count of ten or more. The rearrangement links TRBV11-1 to TRBJ1-1, with D hard to call. The CDR3 has 17 residues. The V end was cut by 0 bases, the J end by 5 bases, with 19 bases between. CDR1 SGHAT and CDR2 FQDESV come from the germline V gene (reference sequence). The CDR3 spells CASSLAIWRGPRTEAFF. The CDR3 region has the DNA TGTGCCAGCAGCTTAGCGATATGGAGAGGCCCGAGAACTGAAGCTTTCTTT.

This clonotype has a count of ten or more. The chain has TRBV14 and TRBJ2-5; D may be TRBD2 (5 bases). The CDR3 sequence is 13 residues long. CDR1 and CDR2 (germline): SGHDN, FVKESK. V dropped 0 bases and J dropped 5 bases, with 7 bases sitting between them. The CDR3 spells CASSQDRRETQYF. DNA for the CDR3: TGTGCCAGCAGCCAAGATAGGAGGGAGACCCAGTACTTC.

This clonotype was recorded many times. The genes are TRBV5-1 and TRBJ2-3; 7 bases map to TRBD1. With 3 bases clipped from V and 4 bases from J, the junction kept 8 bases outside the gene matches. The V gene's germline CDR1 is SGHRS and CDR2 YFSETQ. The CDR3 is 15 amino acids. This CDR3 is CASSSPGTVPDTQYF. The CDR3 DNA follows: TGCGCCAGCAGCTCTCCCGGGACAGTGCCAGATACGCAGTATTTT.

The rearrangement joins TRBV4-3 to TRBJ2-6; 9 nucleotides align to TRBD2. The CDR3 runs to 16 residues. CDR1 and CDR2 from the germline V gene are LGHNA and YSLEER. Trimming at V came to 3 bases and at J to 1 base, leaving 1 base not matched to a gene. As DNA, the CDR3 is TGCGCCAGCAGCCAGACTAGCGGTTCTGGGGCCAACGTCCTGACTTTC. Amino acid sequence: CASSQTSGSGANVLTF.

This clonotype was seen many times. V usage is TRBV5-6 and J usage is TRBJ1-3; 9 bases map to TRBD1. The length of the CDR3 is 15 residues. Germline CDR1 SGHDT, CDR2 YYEEEE. V dropped 4 bases and J dropped 2; count of bases not matched to a gene: 4. The chain's CDR3 is CASSGDRVTGNTIYF. CDR3 sequence (DNA): TGTGCCAGCAGCGGGGACAGGGTCACTGGAAACACCATATATTTT.

This clonotype came up many times. The chain uses TRBV7-9 and TRBJ1-1; D perhaps matches TRBD1 (6 bases). Trimming cost V 10 bases and J 1 base, with 10 bases left between them. This CDR3 comprises 12 residues. Germline lookup yields CDR1 SEHNR and CDR2 FQNEAQ (reference sequence). The DNA for the CDR3 is TGTGCCACACAGGGTCAGAACACTGAAGCTTTCTTT. Translated: CATQGQNTEAFF. The variable domain in full, completed from reference TRBV7-9 and TRBJ1-1, reads DTGVSQNPRHKITKRGQNVTFRCDPISEHNRLYWYRQTLGQGPEFLTYFQNEAQLEKSRLLSDRFSAERPKGSFSTLEIQRTEQGDSAMYLCATQGQNTEAFFGQGTRLTVV.

The table lists this clonotype with many counts. This chain uses TRBV20-1 with TRBJ1-5; TRBD1 agrees at 10 bases. Germline-derived CDR1 and CDR2 are DFQATT and SNEGSKA (reference sequence). Trimming cost V 0 bases and J 6 bases; bases outside gene matches: 5. The CDR3 is 15 residues long. CDR3 residues: CSARDRDRGTQPQHF. The CDR3 nucleotides read TGCAGTGCTAGAGATAGGGACAGGGGCACTCAGCCCCAGCATTTT.

The table lists this clonotype with many counts. It may be a read error: a sequence one base away is much more abundant. The chain employs TRBV11-2 and TRBJ2-7, with 8 nucleotides matching TRBD1. CDR3 size: 13 residues. Germline CDR1 SGHAT, CDR2 FQNNGV. With 3 bases clipped from V and 3 bases from J, the junction kept 1 base outside the gene matches. CDR3 in amino acids: CASSFGQGYEQYF. The DNA for the CDR3 is TGTGCCAGCAGCTTTGGACAGGGCTACGAGCAGTACTTC. Variable domain in full (rest from reference TRBV11-2 and TRBJ2-7): EAGVAQSPRYKIIEKRQSVAFWCNPISGHATLYWYQQILGQGPKLLIQFQNNGVVDDSQLPKDRFSAERLKGVDSTLKIQPAKLEDSAVYLCASSFGQGYEQYFGPGTRLTVT.

This clonotype was observed at least ten times. The V and J genes are TRBV2 and TRBJ2-2, with D perhaps matching TRBD1 (6 bases). Trimming pared 5 bases from V and 5 bases from J, leaving 9 bases between. This CDR3 is 13 amino acids long. Germline V gives CDR1 SNHLY, CDR2 FYNNEI. The CDR3 DNA reads TGTGCCAGCAGTTACAGGGCAACCGGGGAGCTGTTTTTT. Amino acid sequence: CASSYRATGELFF.

This clonotype showed up many times. This sequence joins TRBV24-1 and TRBJ1-1; D might be TRBD1 (6 bases). Trimming shortened V by 3 bases and J by 3 bases, and 13 bases separated the two germline ends. Looked up from germline, CDR1 is KGHDR and CDR2 is SFDVKD. CDR3 length: 15 residues. CDR3 coding DNA: TGTGCCACCAGTGATGCCAGGGAGGGGGACACTGAAGCTTTCTTT. This translates into CATSDAREGDTEAFF.